Below are 18 T cell receptor beta chains sequenced from a single sample in a study of identical twins. TCRdb analysed the 5' RACE reads with MiXCR anew, one entry per CDR3 protein. Seen here are fewer than 900,000 distinct CDR3 sequences, around a sixth observed once, and the top ten hold about an eighth. A further study also used this sample, focusing on T cells expressing NK-cell markers.

Sequencing input: PBMCs. These receptors were collected from a woman between 18 and 29 years old in good health.

This clonotype was seen only once. The chain employs TRBV7-9 and TRBJ2-3; no reliable D call. Germline CDR1 is SEHNR and CDR2 is FQNEAQ (reference sequence). This CDR3 has 12 amino acids. Trimming shortened V by 8 bases and J by 2 bases, and 8 bases separated the two germline ends. CDR3 sequence reads: CASVSFTDTQYF. Written as DNA, the CDR3 is TGTGCCAGCGTCAGCTTCACAGATACGCAGTATTTT.

The rearrangement joins TRBV6-5 to TRBJ1-1; 8 bases match TRBD1. The V gene's germline CDR1 is MNHEY and CDR2 SVGAGI. CDR3 length: 15 amino acids. J gave up 2 bases and V 6 bases, and 8 bases lay outside the gene matches. CDR3 in DNA: TGTGCCAGCAGGTACACAGGGGGAGGAAACACTGAAGCTTTCTTT. Protein: CASRYTGGGNTEAFF.

There are a few counts of this clonotype. The chain joins TRBV7-9 to TRBJ2-5; D is uncertain. The CDR3 extends over 13 amino acids. Trimming stripped 3 bases from V and 2 bases from J, with 7 bases between. Germline V CDR1 and CDR2: SEHNR, FQNEAQ (reference sequence). The CDR3 region is CASSLYKQETQYF. CDR3 nucleotides: TGTGCCAGCAGCTTGTATAAACAAGAGACCCAGTACTTC.

This clonotype was seen a handful of times. The chain links TRBV12-3 or TRBV12-4 to TRBJ2-7, with 7 bases fitting TRBD1. This CDR3 has 14 residues. The J segment lost 2 bases and the V segment lost 6 bases, leaving 7 bases of the junction unmatched. The DNA for the CDR3 is TGTGCCAGCAGCCCGGGACAGACAACCTACGAGCAGTACTTC. Its translation: CASSPGQTTYEQYF.

The genes are TRBV6-5 and TRBJ2-1, with 8 bases identical to TRBD2. With V trimmed by 2 bases and J by 10 bases, 10 bases remained unmatched. Germline lookup yields CDR1 MNHEY and CDR2 SVGAGI. CDR3 length equals 15 residues. Written as DNA, the CDR3 is TGTGCCAGCAGTTACGGTGCGGGGGGCCTGGGGGAGCAGTTCTTC. It codes for CASSYGAGGLGEQFF.

This clonotype was counted a few times. An end of the junction differs from the germline gene, which may be a read error. The J gene is TRBJ2-1, the V gene TRBV7-8, with D perhaps TRBD1 (5 bases). Looked up from germline, CDR1 is SGHVS and CDR2 is FQNEAQ. This CDR3 has 13 amino acids. For the CDR3, the DNA is TGTGCCAGCAGCTTAAACAGACTCGGACGGCAGGGCTTC. Translation gives CASSLNRLGRQGF.

The chain joins TRBV6-5 to TRBJ1-1; possibly TRBD1 for D (5 bases). Trimming cost V 4 bases and J 1 base, with 10 bases left between them. CDR1 is MNHEY and CDR2 is SVGAGI in the germline V gene. This CDR3 has 14 residues. The CDR3 loop is CASSWAGPNTEAFF. The CDR3 DNA follows: TGTGCCAGCAGTTGGGCAGGGCCGAACACTGAAGCTTTCTTT.

The chain combines TRBV18 with TRBJ1-1; D not resolved. Germline V CDR1 and CDR2: KGHSH, LQKENI. This CDR3 has 17 residues. V was clipped by 2 bases and J by 2 bases, with 18 bases between them. The CDR3 DNA follows: TGTGCCAGCTCACCAAACGAATGGGAAGGAGGTAACACTGAAGCTTTCTTT. This gives the protein CASSPNEWEGGNTEAFF. Looking up the rest from reference TRBV18 and TRBJ1-1 gives the full variable domain: NAGVMQNPRHLVRRRGQEARLRCSPMKGHSHVYWYRQLPEEGLKFMVYLQKENIIDESGMPKERFSAEFPKEGPSILRIQQVVRGDSAAYFCASSPNEWEGGNTEAFFGQGTRLTVV.

A few counts support this clonotype. The rearrangement links TRBV10-3 to TRBJ2-7; 9 bases are shared with TRBD2. The CDR3 covers 14 residues. In germline, CDR1 is ENHRY, CDR2 SYGVKD. With 6 bases clipped from V and 4 bases from J, the junction kept 7 bases outside the gene matches. The CDR3 loop is CAIRDSGRGYEQYF. The CDR3 coding sequence is TGTGCCATCAGGGATAGCGGGAGAGGTTACGAGCAGTACTTC.

Only a few counts were recorded for this clonotype. The chain has TRBV7-2 and TRBJ2-1; TRBD1 matches 12 bases. The germline V gene has CDR1 SGHTA and CDR2 FQGNSA. Trimming cost V 5 bases and J 12 bases; bases outside gene matches: 2. This CDR3 spans 12 amino acids. CDR3 bases: TGTGCCAGCAGCCCGGGACAGGGGGCGCAGTTCTTC. Translating it yields CASSPGQGAQFF.

Only a few counts were recorded for this clonotype. V gene TRBV6-5 combines with J gene TRBJ2-1; D possibly corresponds to TRBD1 (6 bases). Trimming removed 4 bases at V and 6 bases at J, with 19 bases between. Germline V gene sequence: CDR1 MNHEY, CDR2 SVGAGI. This CDR3 spans 16 amino acids. The CDR3 DNA reads as TGTGCCAGCAGTTGGGATCGGCAGGGGTTACTCAATGAGCAGTTCTTC. Protein: CASSWDRQGLLNEQFF.

The sample holds a few counts of this clonotype. This chain uses TRBV2 with TRBJ2-1; 8 bases fit TRBD1. The CDR3 is 15 amino acids. Germline loops: CDR1 SNHLY, CDR2 FYNNEI. Germline trimming cut 6 bases from V and 7 bases from J; bases unmatched to any gene: 11. This CDR3 reads CASSEDRVGRNEQFF. The DNA for the CDR3 is TGTGCCAGCAGCGAGGACAGGGTTGGACGAAATGAGCAGTTCTTC.

This clonotype was seen more than once but under ten times. This sequence joins TRBV15 and TRBJ1-2; D is ambiguous. CDR1 is LNHNV, CDR2 YYDKDF, per germline (reference sequence). Trimming shortened V by 8 bases and J by 6 bases, and 10 bases separated the two germline ends. The CDR3 loop spans 11 amino acids. In DNA form, the CDR3 reads TGTGCCACCTCGGAAGGCAATGGCTACACCTTC. It translates to CATSEGNGYTF.

This clonotype came up many times. V and J are TRBV7-9 and TRBJ2-3; D call uncertain. The germline CDR1 and CDR2 sequences are SEHNR and FQNEAQ (reference sequence). The germline V and J ends were trimmed by 5 bases and 5 bases, with 14 bases remaining between them. The CDR3 contains 14 residues. The CDR3 nucleotides are TGTGCCAGCAGCCCCAGGACCTGGGGAGATACGCAGTATTTT. Protein product: CASSPRTWGDTQYF.

This clonotype showed up just a few times. This chain connects TRBV20-1 to TRBJ2-5, with D perhaps TRBD1 (6 bases). Germline V gene sequence: CDR1 DFQATT, CDR2 SNEGSKA (reference sequence). Trimming removed 5 bases at V and 6 bases at J, with 16 bases between. The CDR3 length is 13 residues. CDR3 residues: CSAARRGDQTQYF. CDR3 nucleotides: TGCAGTGCTGCCCGCAGGGGAGATCAGACCCAGTACTTC.

CDR3: CASSRGDHNEQFF. CDR3 coding DNA: TGTGCCAGCAGCCGGGGGGACCACAATGAGCAGTTCTTC. The rearrangement joins TRBV25-1 to TRBJ2-1; 7 bases are a match to TRBD2. The J segment lost 5 bases and the V segment lost 6 bases, leaving 4 bases of the junction unmatched. The V gene's germline CDR1 is MGHDK and CDR2 SYGVNS. The CDR3 sequence is 13 residues long.

The rearrangement uses TRBV7-9 and TRBJ2-3; 10 positions agree with TRBD2. Germline V lookup: CDR1 SEHNR, CDR2 FQNEAQ (reference sequence). The V gene end was trimmed by 5 bases and the J gene end by 6 bases; junction bases not matched to a gene: 8. The CDR3 is 15 residues long. DNA for the CDR3: TGTGCCAGCAGCCGACCCGGGACTAGCGCGGATACGCAGTATTTT. It codes for CASSRPGTSADTQYF.

This clonotype appeared a few times. The DNA for the CDR3 is TGTGCCAGCAGCTTCGAACTAGCGGGAGTTAATGAGCAGTTCTTC. It is translated as CASSFELAGVNEQFF. This chain links TRBV7-9 with TRBJ2-1; TRBD2 aligns across 11 bases. The germline V gene has CDR1 SEHNR and CDR2 FQNEAQ (reference sequence). The length of the CDR3 is 15 residues. V lost 3 bases to trimming and J lost 7 bases; unmatched junction nucleotides: 5.